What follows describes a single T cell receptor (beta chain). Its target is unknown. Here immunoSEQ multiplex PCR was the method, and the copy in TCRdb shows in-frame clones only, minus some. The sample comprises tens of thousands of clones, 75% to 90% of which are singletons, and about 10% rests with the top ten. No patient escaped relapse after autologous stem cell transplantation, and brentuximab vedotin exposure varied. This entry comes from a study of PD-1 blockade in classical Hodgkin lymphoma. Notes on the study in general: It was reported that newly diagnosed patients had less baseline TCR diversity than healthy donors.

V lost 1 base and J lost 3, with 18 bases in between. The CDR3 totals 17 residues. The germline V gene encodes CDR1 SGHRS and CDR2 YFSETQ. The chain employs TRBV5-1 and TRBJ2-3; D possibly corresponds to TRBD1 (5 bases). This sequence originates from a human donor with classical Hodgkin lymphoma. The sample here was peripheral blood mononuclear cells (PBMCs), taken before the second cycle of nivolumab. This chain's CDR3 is CASSLPSTQGPTDTQYF. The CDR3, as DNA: TGCGCCAGCAGCTTGCCTTCTACCCAGGGCCCAACAGATACGCAGTATTTT.